Detailed here is one T cell receptor (beta chain). CD8+ and CD4+ T cells from blood underwent TCR beta sequencing, which was carried out in a high-throughput format. Trimming removed 0 bases from V and 1 base from J, with 7 bases in between. CDR1 SGHRS and CDR2 YFSETQ come from the germline V gene. The CDR3 is made up of 14 amino acids. The sample is drawn from a study of CD8 T cells in Susac syndrome. Random hexamers were used to reverse transcribe an amount of roughly 0.5 to 1 ug RNA. The CDR3 of TCR beta was amplified by immunoSEQ multiplex PCR across 54 Vbeta and 13 Jbeta. TCRdb reprocessed the immunoSEQ multiplex PCR reads with MiXCR, giving one entry per CDR3 protein. The sample lists about 150,000 distinct CDR3 sequences, about 94% occurring once.

The source of this sequence is a human donor with multiple sclerosis. What was sequenced was CD8+ T cells from PBMCs. This sequence joins TRBV5-1 and TRBJ1-1; tentatively, D is TRBD1 (5 bases). In DNA form, the CDR3 reads TGCGCCAGCAGCTTGGAAGGGGAGAACACTGAAGCTTTCTTT. This codes for CASSLEGENTEAFF. The full variable domain, with the rest looked up from reference TRBV5-1 and TRBJ1-1, is KAGVTQTPRYLIKTRGQQVTLSCSPISGHRSVSWYQQTPGQGLQFLFEYFSETQRNKGNFPGRFSGRQFSNSRSEMNVSTLELGDSALYLCASSLEGENTEAFFGQGTRLTVV.